This paragraph covers one T cell receptor (beta chain) sequence. The data belong to a study of blood T cell repertoires in COVID-19. Study at large: From the United States, Italy and Spain came samples of acute and convalescent COVID-19. In each case, the material was cDNA or gDNA derived from T cells, B-cell-depleted T cells, or PBMCs.

The assay was immunoSEQ multiplex PCR, and TCRdb's table has in-frame clones only and misses some. The table includes under 130,000 clones, about 90% detected once. Trimming took off 5 bases at V and 4 bases at J, with 17 bases between the two ends. Germline V gives CDR1 SGHTA, CDR2 FQGNSA. The CDR3 is made up of 15 amino acids. Sequencing input: peripheral blood. The TCR sequence derives from a man between 45 and 60 years old in a cohort sampled during active COVID-19. The chain is built from TRBV7-2 and TRBJ2-5; the D gene is possibly TRBD1 (6 bases). The CDR3 DNA follows: TGTGCCAGCAGCCAGGAGGACAGAAAAACAGAGACCCAGTACTTC. Its protein is CASSQEDRKTETQYF.